This T cell receptor (beta chain) was obtained from a study of cytomegalovirus exposure and HLA in healthy donors. In germline, CDR1 is SGHNT, CDR2 YYREEE (reference sequence). The CDR3 runs 15 residues. V gave up 4 bases and J gave up 1 base; unmatched junction bases: 5. Primers included in the PCR were 60 Vbeta and 13 Jbeta primers. The data were produced by immunoSEQ multiplex PCR, yet TCRdb's version contains in-frame clones alone and is incomplete. The data contain roughly 140,000 clones, 76% of them seen just once; the ten biggest clones take up under 4.5%. This sequence was found in a young man in good health and CMV-seronegative. The chain recombines TRBV5-4 with TRBJ2-7; 10 bases align to TRBD1. The sequenced material came from PBMCs. Written as DNA, the CDR3 is TGTGCCAGCAGCGGGCCGGGACAGGGGTCCTACGAGCAGTACTTC. It codes for CASSGPGQGSYEQYF. The whole variable domain, remainder taken from reference TRBV5-4 and TRBJ2-7, is ETGVTQSPTHLIKTRGQQVTLRCSSQSGHNTVSWYQQALGQGPQFIFQYYREEENGRGNFPPRFSGLQFPNYSSELNVNALELDDSALYLCASSGPGQGSYEQYFGPGTRLTVT.